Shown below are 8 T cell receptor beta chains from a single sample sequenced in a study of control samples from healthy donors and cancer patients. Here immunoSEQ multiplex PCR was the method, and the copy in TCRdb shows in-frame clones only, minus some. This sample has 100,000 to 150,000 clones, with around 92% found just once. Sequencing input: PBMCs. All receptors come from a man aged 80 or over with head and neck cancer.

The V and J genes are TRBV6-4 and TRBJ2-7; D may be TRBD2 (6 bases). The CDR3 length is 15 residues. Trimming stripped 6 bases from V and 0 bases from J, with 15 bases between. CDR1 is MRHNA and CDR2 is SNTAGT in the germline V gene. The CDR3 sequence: CASRGGLSASYEQYF. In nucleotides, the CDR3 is TGTGCCAGCAGGGGAGGACTGTCAGCCTCCTACGAGCAGTACTTC.

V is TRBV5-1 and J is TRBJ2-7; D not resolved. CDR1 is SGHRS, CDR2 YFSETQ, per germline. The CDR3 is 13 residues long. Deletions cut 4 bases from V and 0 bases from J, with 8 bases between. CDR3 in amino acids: CASSPIDSYEQYF. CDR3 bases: TGCGCCAGCAGCCCAATCGACTCCTACGAGCAGTACTTC.

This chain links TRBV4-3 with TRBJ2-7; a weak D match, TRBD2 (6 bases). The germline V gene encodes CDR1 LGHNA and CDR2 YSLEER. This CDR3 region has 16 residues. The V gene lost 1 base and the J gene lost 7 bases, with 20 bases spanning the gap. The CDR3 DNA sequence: TGCGCCAGCAGCCAAGGGCTAGCGCCCCTAGCAAGGGAGCAGTACTTC. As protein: CASSQGLAPLAREQYF.

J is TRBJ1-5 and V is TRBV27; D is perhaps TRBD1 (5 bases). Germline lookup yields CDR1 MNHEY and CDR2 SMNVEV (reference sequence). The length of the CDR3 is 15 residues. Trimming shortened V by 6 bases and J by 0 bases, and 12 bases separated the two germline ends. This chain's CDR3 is CASSRGADSNQPQHF. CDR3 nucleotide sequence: TGTGCCAGCAGCCGCGGGGCAGATAGCAATCAGCCCCAGCATTTT.

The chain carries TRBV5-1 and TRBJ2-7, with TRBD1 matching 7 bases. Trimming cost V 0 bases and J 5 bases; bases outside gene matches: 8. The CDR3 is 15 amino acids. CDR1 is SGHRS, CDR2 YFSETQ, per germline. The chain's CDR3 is CASSLAVGTANEQYF. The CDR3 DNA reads TGCGCCAGCAGCTTGGCCGTTGGGACAGCAAACGAGCAGTACTTC. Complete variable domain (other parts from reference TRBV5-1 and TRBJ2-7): KAGVTQTPRYLIKTRGQQVTLSCSPISGHRSVSWYQQTPGQGLQFLFEYFSETQRNKGNFPGRFSGRQFSNSRSEMNVSTLELGDSALYLCASSLAVGTANEQYFGPGTRLTVT.

The CDR3 sequence: CASSFGSRSSYNEQFF. Here the CDR3 DNA reads TGCGCCAGCAGCTTCGGGTCCAGGAGCTCCTACAATGAGCAGTTCTTC. The V call is TRBV5-1, the J call TRBJ2-1; D is undetermined. CDR3 length equals 16 residues. Germline V CDR1 and CDR2: SGHRS, YFSETQ. Trimming took 2 bases from V and 0 from J, leaving 12 bases between them.

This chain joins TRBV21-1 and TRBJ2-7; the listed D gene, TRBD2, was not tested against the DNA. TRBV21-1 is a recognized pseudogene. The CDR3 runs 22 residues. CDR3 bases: TGTGCCAGCAGCAAAGCTGTCCACAGGGGTCTAGCGGGAGGGCCAGGGGTTTACGAGCAGTACTTC. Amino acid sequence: CASSKAVHRGLAGGPGVYEQYF.

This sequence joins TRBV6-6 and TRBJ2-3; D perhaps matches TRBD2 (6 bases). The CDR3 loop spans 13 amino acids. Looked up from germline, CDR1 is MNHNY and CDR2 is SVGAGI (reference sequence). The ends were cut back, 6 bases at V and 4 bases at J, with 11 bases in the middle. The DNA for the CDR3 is TGTGCCAGCAGGCGGACTAAGGCAGATACGCAGTATTTT. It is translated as CASRRTKADTQYF.